Listed here are 10 T cell receptor beta chains from one sample, sequenced in a study of chemoradiotherapy in HPV16-positive cancers. Using immunoSEQ multiplex PCR, the repertoire was profiled, and TCRdb retains in-frame clones only, with some absent. The profile shows about 32,000 clones, roughly nine tenths of them singletons. The sample here was blood, taken from a patient who underwent chemoradiotherapy. Source of these receptors: a human donor with HPV-associated anogenital cancer.

The V gene is TRBV7-6, the J gene TRBJ1-4; TRBD1 aligns across 9 bases. Germline V gene lookup returns CDR1 SGHVS and CDR2 FNYEAQ. The CDR3 contains 15 residues. With 1 base clipped from V and 7 bases from J, the junction kept 4 bases outside the gene matches. Written as DNA, the CDR3 is TGTGCCAGCAGCTTAGGGGGGACAGGGAGTGAAAAACTGTTTTTT. The encoded protein is CASSLGGTGSEKLFF.

The chain has TRBV5-4 and TRBJ1-5, with a possible D match to TRBD1 (6 bases). CDR3 length: 14 amino acids. Trimming left V 5 bases short and J 2 bases short, with 11 bases between. The V gene's germline CDR1 is SGHNT and CDR2 YYREEE (reference sequence). Written as DNA, the CDR3 is TGTGCCAGCAGTCTGGCAGGGGGCAATCAGCCCCAGCATTTT. Its protein is CASSLAGGNQPQHF.

This clone was picked up one time. The chain has TRBV11-2 and TRBJ2-3, with 8 bases identical to TRBD1. CDR3 length: 16 residues. Per germline, CDR1 SGHAT and CDR2 FQNNGV. The ends lost 7 bases at V and 6 bases at J; junction bases unmatched: 15. In DNA, the CDR3 is TGTGCCAGCACCCAGGGGGGTGGACAGGGATGGGATACGCAGTATTTT. Protein product: CASTQGGGQGWDTQYF.

The chain has TRBV7-2 and TRBJ1-6, with 7 bases aligning to TRBD1. The V gene end was trimmed by 3 bases and the J gene end by 7 bases; junction bases not matched to a gene: 9. The CDR3 extends over 16 amino acids. The germline CDR1 and CDR2 sequences are SGHTA and FQGNSA. In nucleotides, the CDR3 is TGTGCCAGCAGCTTGACAGGGAATTTAGGGAATTCACCCCTCCACTTT. Translating it yields CASSLTGNLGNSPLHF.

The gene calls are TRBV5-1 and TRBJ2-7; a possible D gene is TRBD1 (5 bases). Per the germline V gene, CDR1 is SGHRS and CDR2 is YFSETQ. V was trimmed by 3 bases and J by 2 bases, leaving 15 bases between them. The CDR3 loop spans 15 amino acids. Here the CDR3 DNA reads TGCGCCAGCAGCTCTTTTGTTGACAGTCCCTACGAGCAGTACTTC. Protein sequence: CASSSFVDSPYEQYF.

This rearrangement joins TRBV27 to TRBJ1-5, with a possible D match to TRBD1 (5 bases). Germline CDR1 MNHEY, CDR2 SMNVEV (reference sequence). This CDR3 has 17 residues. V lost 6 bases and J 1 base, leaving 19 bases between the germline ends. CDR3: CASSPRVGVSSNQPQHF. The CDR3 DNA is TGTGCCAGCAGCCCTCGGGTGGGGGTCTCGAGCAATCAGCCCCAGCATTTT.

Only one count was recorded for this clone. The V and J genes are TRBV27 and TRBJ1-4; D is uncertain. The CDR3 contains 14 residues. Per germline, CDR1 MNHEY and CDR2 SMNVEV (reference sequence). The V gene lost 3 bases and the J gene lost 6 bases, with 11 bases spanning the gap. The DNA of the CDR3 is TGTGCCAGCAGTTTGGGCAGGCGTTATGAAAAACTGTTTTTT. Its protein product is CASSLGRRYEKLFF.

The chain is built from TRBV19 and TRBJ1-3, with no clear D. V was trimmed by 0 bases and J by 2 bases, leaving 17 bases between them. Per germline, CDR1 LNHDA and CDR2 SQIVND (reference sequence). The CDR3 is 18 residues long. CDR3 DNA: TGTGCCAGTAGTATAGATCCCGTGCGGCGCCTAGCTGGAAACACCATATATTTT. This translates into CASSIDPVRRLAGNTIYF.

The chain recombines TRBV30 with TRBJ2-3; 8 bases align to TRBD2. With V trimmed by 0 bases and J by 0 bases, 5 bases remained unmatched. This CDR3 is built from 16 residues. CDR1 is GTSNPN, CDR2 SVGIG, per germline (reference sequence). CDR3 bases: TGTGCCTGGAGTGTACTAGGGACTAGTAGCACAGATACGCAGTATTTT. Translation gives CAWSVLGTSSTDTQYF.

The V call is TRBV7-2, the J call TRBJ1-2, with no clear D. The CDR3 consists of 17 residues. V was shortened by 1 base and J by 0 bases, with 15 bases between the two germline ends. CDR1 and CDR2 (germline): SGHTA, FQGNSA. The CDR3 bases are TGTGCCAGCAGCTTAGACGGGTCACCACTCGCTAACTATGGCTACACCTTC. It specifies CASSLDGSPLANYGYTF.